The rows below give T cell receptor beta chains drawn from one sample of a study of tumor-infiltrating lymphocytes in primary liver carcinoma. Each CDR3 protein gets one entry after TCRdb re-called the multiplex PCR reads with MiXCR. The data show over 35,000 distinct CDR3 sequences, with 73% seen just once and approximately 19% held by the top ten. The sample comprised liver tumor tissue from sampling region 2. All receptors derive from a man in his forties with primary liver carcinoma and hepatitis B virus infection. Both conserved end residues are part of each CDR3. Fields, in order: J gene, V gene, clone size, D gene, CDR3 length, CDR3 protein, CDR3 DNA. The D gene is left open where the match is weak. Clone size is shown for a subset of rows, as once, few, many or a class of expanded clone.

>TRBJ1-2|TRBV29-1|-|-|11
CSVVWVYGYTF
TGCAGCGTTGTATGGGTCTATGGGTACACCTTC
>TRBJ2-2|TRBV6-1|many|-|16
CASSKTLQVNTGELFF
TGTGCCAGCAGTAAAACACTACAGGTGAACACCGGGGAGCTGTTTTTT
>TRBJ2-7|TRBV29-1|-|-|16
CIAMISGTGTHYEQYF
TGCATCGCCATGATATCTGGGACCGGCACTCACTACGAGCAGTACTTC
>TRBJ2-3|TRBV5-4|-|-|14
CVRSLASRTDTQYF
TGTGTCAGAAGCTTGGCTAGCCGCACAGATACGCAGTATTTT
>TRBJ1-1|TRBV5-4|-|-|15
CASSESSALSTEAFF
TGTGCCAGCAGCGAGAGCAGTGCGTTGAGCACTGAAGCTTTCTTC
>TRBJ1-2|TRBV6-6|once|TRBD1|16
CVSGGVRDRVNYGYTF
TGTGTTAGCGGGGGGGTCCGGGACAGAGTTAACTATGGCTACACCTTC
>TRBJ2-2|TRBV2|few|-|15
CASSPRVSNIGELFF
TGTGCCAGCAGCCCGAGAGTCTCGAACATCGGGGAGCTGTTTTTT
>TRBJ2-3|TRBV6-5|few|TRBD2|15
CASNQGLVGTDTQYF
TGTGCCAGCAATCAAGGACTAGTGGGAACAGATACGCAGTATTTT
>TRBJ2-2|TRBV10-1|-|-|14
CASPYGTDTGELFF
TGCGCCAGCCCCTACGGCACAGACACCGGTGAGCTGTTTTTT
>TRBJ2-1|TRBV4-2|-|TRBD2|15
CASSQEAGEHNEQLF
TGTGCTAGTAGCCAAGAAGCGGGAGAACACAATGAGCAGCTCTTC
>TRBJ2-7|TRBV7-8|many|-|15
CASSLARGRAYEQYF
TGTGCCAGCAGCTTAGCGCGGGGCCGGGCCTACGAGCAGTACTTC
>TRBJ2-7|TRBV14|once|TRBD2|18
CASSHTSGLAGVSYEQYF
TGTGCCAGCAGCCACACGTCTGGACTAGCGGGAGTCTCCTACGAGCAGTACTTC
>TRBJ2-2|TRBV5-5|-|TRBD2|15
CASSRTSVYTGELFF
TGTGCCAGCAGTAGGACTAGTGTCTACACCGGGGAGCTGTTTTTT
>TRBJ2-3|TRBV5-1|-|-|15
CANSLASASTDTHYF
TGCGCCAACAGCTTGGCCAGCGCCAGTACAGATACGCACTATTTT
>TRBJ2-2|TRBV5-6|few|TRBD2|15
CAGSLGLAGTGELFF
TGTGCCGGCAGCTTGGGGCTAGCGGGCACCGGGGAGCTGTTTTTT
>TRBJ2-5|TRBV4-3|-|TRBD2|17
CTNSQAASGRTGETQYF
TGCACAAACAGCCAAGCGGCTAGCGGGAGGACTGGTGAGACCCAGTACTTC
>TRBJ2-5|TRBV20-1|many|-|12
CSARPRAETQYF
TGCAGTGCTAGGCCTAGAGCAGAGACCCAGTACTTC
>TRBJ2-3|TRBV5-1|-|-|16
CASSMRTGGSTNTQYF
TGCGCCAGCAGCATGAGGACGGGCGGCAGCACAAATACGCAGTATTTT
>TRBJ2-7|TRBV29-1|-|-|16
CSAMISGTGTPYDQYF
TGCAGCGCCATGATATCTGGGACCGGAACTCCCTACGATCAGTACTTC
>TRBJ2-7|TRBV28|-|-|14
CASSPPADQRVKYF
TGTGCCAGCAGTCCCCCGGCGGACCAGAGAGTCAAGTACTTC
>TRBJ1-2|TRBV28|-|-|13
CASSPSGYYGSTF
TGTGCCAGCAGTCCCTCAGGATACTATGGTTCCACCTTC
>TRBJ1-5|TRBV5-6|-|-|15
CDSNSTWGGDQPQHF
TGTGACAGCAACTCTACTTGGGGGGGCGATCAGCCCCAGCATTTT
>TRBJ1-2|TRBV10-3|few|-|16
CAISESTGLPAYGYTF
TGTGCCATCAGTGAGTCAACGGGGCTCCCAGCCTATGGCTACACCTTC
>TRBJ2-1|TRBV5-1|-|-|13
CATSLGGDNEHFF
TGCGCCACCAGCTTAGGTGGGGACAATGAGCATTTCTTC
>TRBJ1-1|TRBV6-2/TRBV6-3|-|-|14
CVRRRGGINTEAFF
TGTGTCAGACGGCGAGGGGGGATTAACACTGAAGCTTTCTTT
>TRBJ2-5|TRBV6-6|-|-|14
CAGSYLGTQDTQYF
TGTGCCGGCAGTTACTTGGGGACCCAAGATACCCAGTACTTC
>TRBJ2-3|TRBV11-2|-|TRBD2|17
CASSLDPGETSSDAQFF
TGTGCCAGCAGCTTAGATCCGGGGGAGACTAGCTCAGATGCGCAGTTTTTT
>TRBJ2-5|TRBV6-5|-|-|12
CVSRKYQETQYF
TGTGTCAGCAGGAAGTACCAAGAGACCCAGTACTTC
>TRBJ2-5|TRBV12-3/TRBV12-4|-|-|14
CANSIETGGETQYF
TGTGCCAACAGTATCGAGACAGGCGGAGAGACCCAGTACTTC
>TRBJ2-3|TRBV10-3|-|-|14
CAISERGANQLQYF
TGTGCCATCAGTGAGAGGGGAGCGAATCAGCTCCAGTATTTT
>TRBJ1-2|TRBV6-1|-|-|12
CTSSVPLYDYTF
TGTACCAGCAGTGTCCCCCTATATGACTACACCTTC
>TRBJ2-3|TRBV6-5|-|TRBD2|15
CVSNAGLAGTDTQYF
TGTGTAAGCAACGCAGGACTAGCGGGAACAGATACGCAGTATTTT
>TRBJ2-7|TRBV7-2|many|-|15
CASSRGLLSTYEQYF
TGTGCCAGCAGCCGCGGACTTCTTTCTACCTACGAGCAGTACTTC
>TRBJ2-7|TRBV11-2|once|-|12
CAGSPGGYEQYF
TGTGCCGGCAGTCCCGGGGGATACGAGCAATACTTC
>TRBJ2-2|TRBV6-6|medium-sized|-|13
CASSFSPTGELFF
TGTGCCAGCAGTTTCTCCCCAACCGGGGAGCTGTTTTTT
>TRBJ1-1|TRBV28|many|-|13
CASSPSVDTEAFF
TGTGCCAGCAGTCCTAGTGTGGACACTGAAGCTTTCTTT
>TRBJ2-5|TRBV28|many|TRBD2|15
CASHLASGVQETQYF
TGTGCCAGTCATTTGGCTAGCGGGGTCCAAGAGACCCAGTACTTC
>TRBJ2-7|TRBV28|few|-|16
CASSYIPTSRKNEQYF
TGTGCTAGCAGTTACATCCCAACTAGCAGGAAAAACGAGCAGTACTTC
>TRBJ2-1|TRBV5-8|-|TRBD2|17
CASSPLGLTASFNGQFF
TGTGCCAGCAGTCCGCTGGGACTAACGGCCTCCTTCAATGGGCAGTTCTTC
>TRBJ2-1|TRBV11-2|-|-|14
CASSLSGFNNEQFF
TGTGCCAGCAGCTTATCGGGGTTCAACAATGAGCAGTTCTTT
>TRBJ2-5|TRBV15|many|-|12
CATSRDQETQYF
TGTGCCACCAGCAGAGATCAGGAGACCCAGTACTTC
>TRBJ2-5|TRBV29-1|-|-|12
CSALTRAETQYF
TGCAGCGCACTAACTAGGGCAGAGACCCAGTACTTC
>TRBJ1-5|TRBV12-3/TRBV12-4|-|-|15
CPSILAQGPNQSQHF
TGTCCCAGCATTTTAGCCCAGGGTCCTAACCAGTCCCAGCATTTT
>TRBJ2-7|TRBV11-1|-|-|17
CARSLGPAGESSYEQYF
TGTGCCAGGAGCTTAGGGCCGGCGGGTGAAAGCTCCTACGAACAGTACTTT
>TRBJ1-1|TRBV29-1|-|-|12
CYVRWCATEAFF
TGCTACGTTCGATGGTGCGCGACTGAAGCTTTCTTT
>TRBJ2-1|TRBV4-1|-|TRBD2|17
CASSLRGVAGGRSEQLF
TGCGCCAGCAGTCTCAGAGGGGTAGCGGGAGGGCGTAGTGAGCAGTTATTC
>TRBJ2-2|TRBV30|many|TRBD2|15
CAWSGTSLRAGELFF
TGTGCCTGGAGTGGGACTAGTTTACGCGCCGGGGAGCTGTTTTTT
>TRBJ2-3|TRBV5-1|-|TRBD2|16
CASSSNGRASTDTQYF
TGCGCCAGCAGCTCGAATGGGAGGGCTAGCACAGATACGCAGTATTTT
>TRBJ2-1|TRBV11-1|-|-|15
CASSFQGPQDDEQFF
TGTGCCAGCAGTTTCCAGGGACCGCAGGACGATGAGCAGTTCTTC
>TRBJ1-2|TRBV6-5|-|TRBD1|11
CVSRGTGGYTF
TGTGTCAGCAGGGGGACAGGTGGCTACACCTTC
>TRBJ2-6|TRBV7-9|-|-|15
CANQGNSAGANVLTF
TGTGCCAACCAGGGTAATTCGGCTGGGGCCAACGTCCTGACTTTC
>TRBJ2-1|TRBV6-2/TRBV6-3|-|-|14
CTSSYATGSDEQLF
TGTACCAGCAGTTACGCTACAGGATCGGATGAGCAGCTCTTC
>TRBJ2-7|TRBV7-8|medium-sized|-|12
CASSAGGDEQYF
TGTGCCAGCAGCGCCGGGGGTGACGAGCAGTACTTC
>TRBJ2-5|TRBV12-3/TRBV12-4|-|TRBD1|14
CASSSDRVQETQYF
TGTGCCAGCAGCTCTGACAGGGTCCAAGAAACCCAGTACTTC
>TRBJ2-1|TRBV12-3/TRBV12-4|medium-sized|-|11
CASSSRTEQFF
TGTGCCAGCAGTTCGCGCACGGAGCAGTTCTTC